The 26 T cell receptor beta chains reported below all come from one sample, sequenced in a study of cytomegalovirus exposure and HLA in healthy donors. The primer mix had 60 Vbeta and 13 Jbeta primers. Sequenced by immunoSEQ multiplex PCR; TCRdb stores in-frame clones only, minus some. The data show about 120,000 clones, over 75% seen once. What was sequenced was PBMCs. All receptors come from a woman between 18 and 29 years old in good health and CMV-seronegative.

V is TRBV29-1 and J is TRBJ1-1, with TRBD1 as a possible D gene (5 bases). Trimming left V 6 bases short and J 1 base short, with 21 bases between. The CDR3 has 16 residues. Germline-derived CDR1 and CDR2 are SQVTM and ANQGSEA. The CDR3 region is CSVLPVGGEKNTEAFF. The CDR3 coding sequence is TGCAGCGTCCTACCGGTGGGGGGGGAGAAGAACACTGAAGCTTTCTTT.

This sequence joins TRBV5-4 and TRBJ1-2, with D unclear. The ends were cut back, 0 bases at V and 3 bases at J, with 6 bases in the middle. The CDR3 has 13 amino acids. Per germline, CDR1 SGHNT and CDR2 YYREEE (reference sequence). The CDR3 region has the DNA TGTGCCAGCAGCTTGGCCGGGTACTATGGCTACACCTTC. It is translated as CASSLAGYYGYTF. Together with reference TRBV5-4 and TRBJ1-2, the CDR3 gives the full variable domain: ETGVTQSPTHLIKTRGQQVTLRCSSQSGHNTVSWYQQALGQGPQFIFQYYREEENGRGNFPPRFSGLQFPNYSSELNVNALELDDSALYLCASSLAGYYGYTFGSGTRLTVV.

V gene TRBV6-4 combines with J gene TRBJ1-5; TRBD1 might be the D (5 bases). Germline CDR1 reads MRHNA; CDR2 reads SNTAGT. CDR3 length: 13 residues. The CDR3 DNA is TGTAAACTCTTGGGCAAGGGGATTCAGCCCCAGCATTTT. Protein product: CKLLGKGIQPQHF.

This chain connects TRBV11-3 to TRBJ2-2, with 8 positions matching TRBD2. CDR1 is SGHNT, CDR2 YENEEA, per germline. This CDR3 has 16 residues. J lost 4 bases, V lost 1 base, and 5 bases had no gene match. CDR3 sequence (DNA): TGTGCCAGCAGCTTAGGGAGCGGGGGTTCCACCGGGGAGCTGTTTTTT. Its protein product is CASSLGSGGSTGELFF.

The CDR3 DNA reads TGTGCCAGCAGCTTATCCGGGGATCAGCCCCAGCATTTT. It specifies CASSLSGDQPQHF. V is TRBV11-2 and J is TRBJ1-5; no definite D call. V gave up 2 bases and J gave up 5 bases, with 7 bases separating them. The CDR3 runs 13 residues. Germline V gene lookup returns CDR1 SGHAT and CDR2 FQNNGV.

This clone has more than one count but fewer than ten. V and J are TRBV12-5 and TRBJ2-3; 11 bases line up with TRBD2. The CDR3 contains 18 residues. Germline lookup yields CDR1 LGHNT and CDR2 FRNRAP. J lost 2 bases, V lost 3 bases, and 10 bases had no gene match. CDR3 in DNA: TGTGCTAGTGGTTTAACATCACCTAGCGGGAGGCACACAGATACGCAGTATTTT. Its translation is CASGLTSPSGRHTDTQYF.

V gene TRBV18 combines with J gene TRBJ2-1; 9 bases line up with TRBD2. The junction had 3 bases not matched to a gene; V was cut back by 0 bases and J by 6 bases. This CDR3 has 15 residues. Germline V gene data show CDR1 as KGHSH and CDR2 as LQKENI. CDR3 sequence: CASSPPLAGFNEQFF. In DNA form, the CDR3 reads TGTGCCAGCTCACCACCTCTAGCGGGGTTCAATGAGCAGTTCTTC. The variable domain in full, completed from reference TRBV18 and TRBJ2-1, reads NAGVMQNPRHLVRRRGQEARLRCSPMKGHSHVYWYRQLPEEGLKFMVYLQKENIIDESGMPKERFSAEFPKEGPSILRIQQVVRGDSAAYFCASSPPLAGFNEQFFGPGTRLTVL.

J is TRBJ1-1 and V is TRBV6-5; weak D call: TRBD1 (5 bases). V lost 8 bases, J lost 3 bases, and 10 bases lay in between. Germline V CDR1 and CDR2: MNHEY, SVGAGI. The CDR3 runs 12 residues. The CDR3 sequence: CASLGPYTEAFF. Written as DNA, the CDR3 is TGTGCCAGCCTGGGGCCGTACACTGAAGCTTTCTTT.

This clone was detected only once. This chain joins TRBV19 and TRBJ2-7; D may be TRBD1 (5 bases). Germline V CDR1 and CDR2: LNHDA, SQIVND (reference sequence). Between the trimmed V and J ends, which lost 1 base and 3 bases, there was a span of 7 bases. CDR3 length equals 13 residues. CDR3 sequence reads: CASSIGTLYEQYF. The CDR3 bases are TGTGCCAGTAGTATAGGGACACTCTACGAGCAGTACTTC.

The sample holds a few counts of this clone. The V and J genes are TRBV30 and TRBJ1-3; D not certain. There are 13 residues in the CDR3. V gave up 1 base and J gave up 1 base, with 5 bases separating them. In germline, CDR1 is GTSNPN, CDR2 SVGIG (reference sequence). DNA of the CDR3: TGTGCCTGGAGTGCCTTTTCTGGAAACACCATATATTTT. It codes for CAWSAFSGNTIYF.

CDR3 in DNA: TGTGCCAGCGGCATTGGACTAGCCAACACCGGGGAGCTGTTTTTT. It is translated as CASGIGLANTGELFF. This sequence joins TRBV27 and TRBJ2-2; 8 nucleotides line up with TRBD2. Unmatched junction bases numbered 7, after V lost 8 bases and J lost 2 bases. The V gene's germline CDR1 is MNHEY and CDR2 SMNVEV (reference sequence). This CDR3 has 15 residues.

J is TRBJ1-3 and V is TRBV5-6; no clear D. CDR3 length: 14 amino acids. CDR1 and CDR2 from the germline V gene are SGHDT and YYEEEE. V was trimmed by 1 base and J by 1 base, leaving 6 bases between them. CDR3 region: CASSLILSGNTIYF. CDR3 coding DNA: TGTGCCAGCAGCTTGATCCTTTCTGGAAACACCATATATTTT.

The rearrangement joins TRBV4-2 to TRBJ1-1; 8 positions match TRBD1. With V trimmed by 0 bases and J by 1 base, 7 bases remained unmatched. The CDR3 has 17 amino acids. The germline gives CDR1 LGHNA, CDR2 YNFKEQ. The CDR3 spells CASSQDLGGTGNTEAFF. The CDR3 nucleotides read TGTGCCAGCAGCCAAGATCTTGGAGGGACAGGGAACACTGAAGCTTTCTTT.

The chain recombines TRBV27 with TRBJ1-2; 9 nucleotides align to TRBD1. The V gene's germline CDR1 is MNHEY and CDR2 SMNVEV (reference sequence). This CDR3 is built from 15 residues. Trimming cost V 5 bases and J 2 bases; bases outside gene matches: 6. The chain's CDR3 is CASSRIQGANYGYTF. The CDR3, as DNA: TGTGCCAGCAGTAGGATACAGGGGGCCAACTATGGCTACACCTTC.

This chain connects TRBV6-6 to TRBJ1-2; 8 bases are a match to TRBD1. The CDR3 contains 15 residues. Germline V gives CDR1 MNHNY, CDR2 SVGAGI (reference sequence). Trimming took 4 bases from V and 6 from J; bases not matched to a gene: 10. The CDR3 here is CASSSSDREVDGYTF. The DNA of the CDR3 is TGTGCCAGCAGTTCCTCGGACAGGGAGGTCGATGGCTACACCTTC.

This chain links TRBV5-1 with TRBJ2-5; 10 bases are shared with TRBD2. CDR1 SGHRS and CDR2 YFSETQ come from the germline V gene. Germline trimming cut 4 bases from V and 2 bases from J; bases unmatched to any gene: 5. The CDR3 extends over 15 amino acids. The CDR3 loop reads CASSPGTSAQETQYF. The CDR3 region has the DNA TGCGCCAGCAGCCCGGGGACTAGCGCTCAAGAGACCCAGTACTTC.

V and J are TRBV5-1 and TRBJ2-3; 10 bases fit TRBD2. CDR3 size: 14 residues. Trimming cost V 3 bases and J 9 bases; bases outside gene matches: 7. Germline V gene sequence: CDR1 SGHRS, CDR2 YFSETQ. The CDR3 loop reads CASSSSSGSGTQYF. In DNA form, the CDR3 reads TGCGCCAGCAGCTCCTCTAGCGGGAGCGGCACGCAGTATTTT. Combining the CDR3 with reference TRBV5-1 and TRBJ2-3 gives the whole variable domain KAGVTQTPRYLIKTRGQQVTLSCSPISGHRSVSWYQQTPGQGLQFLFEYFSETQRNKGNFPGRFSGRQFSNSRSEMNVSTLELGDSALYLCASSSSSGSGTQYFGPGTRLTVL.

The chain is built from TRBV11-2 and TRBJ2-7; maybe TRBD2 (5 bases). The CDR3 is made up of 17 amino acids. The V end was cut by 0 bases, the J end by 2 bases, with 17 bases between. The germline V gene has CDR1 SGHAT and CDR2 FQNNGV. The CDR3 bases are TGTGCCAGCAGCTTAGATCCAAGCGGATCTTATACCTACGAGCAGTACTTC. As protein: CASSLDPSGSYTYEQYF.

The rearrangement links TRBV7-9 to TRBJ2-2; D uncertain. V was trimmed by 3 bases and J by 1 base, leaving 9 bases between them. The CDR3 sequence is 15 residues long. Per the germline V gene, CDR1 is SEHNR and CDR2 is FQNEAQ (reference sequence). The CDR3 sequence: CASSFGRQNTGELFF. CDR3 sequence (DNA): TGTGCCAGCAGCTTTGGCAGGCAGAACACCGGGGAGCTGTTTTTT.

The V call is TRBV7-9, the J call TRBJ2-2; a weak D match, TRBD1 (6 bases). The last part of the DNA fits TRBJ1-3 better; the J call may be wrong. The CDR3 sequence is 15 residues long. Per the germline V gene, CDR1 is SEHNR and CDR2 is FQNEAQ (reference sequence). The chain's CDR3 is CASSLSRGNGNTIYF. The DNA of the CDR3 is TGTGCCAGCAGCTTAAGCAGGGGAAATGGAAACACCATATATTTT.

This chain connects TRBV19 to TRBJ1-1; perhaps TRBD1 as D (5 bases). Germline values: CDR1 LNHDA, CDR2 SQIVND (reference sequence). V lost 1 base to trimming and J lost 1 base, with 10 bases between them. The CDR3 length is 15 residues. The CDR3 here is CASSIGRVGNTEAFF. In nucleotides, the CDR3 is TGTGCCAGTAGTATAGGCAGGGTTGGGAACACTGAAGCTTTCTTT.

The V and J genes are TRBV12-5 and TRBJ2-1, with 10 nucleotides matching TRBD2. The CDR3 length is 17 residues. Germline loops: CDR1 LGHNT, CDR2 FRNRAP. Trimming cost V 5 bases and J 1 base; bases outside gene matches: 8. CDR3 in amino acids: CASGPLAGGGSYNEQFF. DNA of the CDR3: TGTGCTAGTGGTCCCTTAGCGGGAGGAGGGTCCTACAATGAGCAGTTCTTC.

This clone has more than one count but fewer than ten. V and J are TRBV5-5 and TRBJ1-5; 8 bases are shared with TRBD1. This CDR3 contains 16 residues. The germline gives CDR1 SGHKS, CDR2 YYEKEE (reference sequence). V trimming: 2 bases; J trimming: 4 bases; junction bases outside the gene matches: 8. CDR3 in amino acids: CASSLTGGRGNQPQHF. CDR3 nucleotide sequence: TGTGCCAGCAGCTTAACAGGGGGTAGAGGAAATCAGCCCCAGCATTTT. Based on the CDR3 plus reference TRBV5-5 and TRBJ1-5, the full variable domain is DAGVTQSPTHLIKTRGQQVTLRCSPISGHKSVSWYQQVLGQGPQFIFQYYEKEERGRGNFPDRFSARQFPNYSSELNVNALLLGDSALYLCASSLTGGRGNQPQHFGDGTRLSIL.

As DNA, the CDR3 is TGTGCCAGCAGCTTAAGGGACAGGGGGCAGCATGAGCAGTTCTTC. It encodes CASSLRDRGQHEQFF. The chain couples TRBV7-2 to TRBJ2-1; 12 bases match TRBD1. The germline CDR1 and CDR2 sequences are SGHTA and FQGNSA. J lost 8 bases, V lost 2 bases, and 4 bases had no gene match. This CDR3 has 15 residues.

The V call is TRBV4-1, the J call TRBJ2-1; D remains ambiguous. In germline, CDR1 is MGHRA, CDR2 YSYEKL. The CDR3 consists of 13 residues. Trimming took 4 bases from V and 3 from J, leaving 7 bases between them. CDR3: CASSPGNYNEQFF. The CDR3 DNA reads TGCGCCAGCAGCCCAGGCAACTACAATGAGCAGTTCTTC.

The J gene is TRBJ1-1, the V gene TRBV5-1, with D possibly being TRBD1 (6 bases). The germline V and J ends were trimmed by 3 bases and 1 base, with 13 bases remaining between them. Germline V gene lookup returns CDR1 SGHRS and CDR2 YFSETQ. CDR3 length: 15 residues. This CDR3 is CASSSTTGQNTEAFF. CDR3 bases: TGCGCCAGCAGCTCTACGACAGGACAGAACACTGAAGCTTTCTTT.